This note documents a single T cell receptor (beta chain) sequence. The data are from a study of blood T cell repertoires in COVID-19. Germline loops: CDR1 SGHTA, CDR2 FQGNSA. The CDR3 spans 16 residues. The J segment lost 2 bases and the V segment lost 6 bases, leaving 11 bases of the junction unmatched. Clones were read by immunoSEQ multiplex PCR, and TCRdb kept only the in-frame ones, dropping some. The sample lists roughly 57,000 clones, about 80% occurring once. The TCR originated in a man aged 30 to 45 with COVID-19, enrolled during active disease. The V call is TRBV7-2, the J call TRBJ2-3; 7 positions agree with TRBD2. The sequenced sample consisted of peripheral blood. Here the CDR3 DNA reads TGTGCCAGCAGATTGTGGGGGGGGATCCTCACAGATACGCAGTATTTT. This sequence encodes CASRLWGGILTDTQYF.